A single sample gave rise to the 24 T cell receptor beta chains below, sequenced in a study of blood T cell repertoires in COVID-19. Clones were read by immunoSEQ multiplex PCR, and TCRdb kept only the in-frame ones, dropping some. Here the sample spans 250,000 to 400,000 clones, 89% being singletons. The source material was PBMCs or T cells enriched from blood (not recorded which). The receptors stem from a man aged 60 to 69 who had recovered from COVID-19.

This clone was seen only once. The chain is built from TRBV5-1 and TRBJ1-2, with D unresolved. CDR3 length: 17 residues. Germline lookup yields CDR1 SGHRS and CDR2 YFSETQ. V was cut by 1 base and J by 2 bases, with 18 bases left in between. This CDR3 is CASSLLPSGGQNYGYTF. CDR3 in DNA: TGCGCCAGCAGCTTGTTACCCTCGGGCGGGCAGAACTATGGCTACACCTTC. Filled out from reference TRBV5-1 and TRBJ1-2, the complete variable domain reads KAGVTQTPRYLIKTRGQQVTLSCSPISGHRSVSWYQQTPGQGLQFLFEYFSETQRNKGNFPGRFSGRQFSNSRSEMNVSTLELGDSALYLCASSLLPSGGQNYGYTFGSGTRLTVV.

The CDR3 loop is CSVVTDYEQYF. The DNA for the CDR3 is TGCAGCGTTGTAACAGACTACGAGCAGTACTTC. The chain has TRBV29-1 and TRBJ2-7; D unclear. This CDR3 contains 11 residues. The germline V and J ends were trimmed by 4 bases and 3 bases, with 7 bases remaining between them. Germline V gene data show CDR1 as SQVTM and CDR2 as ANQGSEA.

Here the CDR3 reads CASSYLAGRQETQYF. The CDR3 DNA reads as TGTGCCAGCAGTTACCTAGCGGGTCGCCAAGAGACCCAGTACTTC. The chain joins TRBV6-5 to TRBJ2-5; the match to TRBD2 covers 8 bases. Germline CDR1 reads MNHEY; CDR2 reads SVGAGI. Trimming removed 2 bases from V and 1 base from J; junction bases left unmatched: 3. This CDR3 contains 15 residues.

The chain joins TRBV28 to TRBJ1-1; D unresolved. The CDR3 has 10 amino acids. Germline V lookup: CDR1 MDHEN, CDR2 SYDVKM. V lost 10 bases and J 6 bases, leaving 9 bases between the germline ends. The DNA of the CDR3 is TGTGCCACCCGCGGGGCTGAAGCTTTCTTT. This sequence encodes CATRGAEAFF.

The CDR3 sequence: CASSIGRGSISHEQFF. The CDR3 region has the DNA TGTGCCAGTAGTATAGGGCGCGGGAGTATCTCCCATGAGCAGTTCTTC. The rearrangement links TRBV19 to TRBJ2-1, with TRBD2 matching 7 bases. The length of the CDR3 is 16 residues. V shed 1 base and J 8 bases; nucleotides not matched to a gene: 11. CDR1 LNHDA and CDR2 SQIVND come from the germline V gene (reference sequence).

The rearrangement joins TRBV7-3 to TRBJ2-2; possible D gene TRBD2, 5 bases. V lost 3 bases to trimming and J lost 7 bases, with 9 bases between them. The germline gives CDR1 SGHTA, CDR2 FQGTGA. The CDR3 is made up of 13 amino acids. DNA for the CDR3: TGTGCCAGCAGCTTCGGAGGCGGCGGGGAGCTGTTTTTT. Its translation: CASSFGGGGELFF.

The genes are TRBV5-4 and TRBJ2-1; TRBD2 agrees at 8 bases. J lost 6 bases, V lost 4 bases, and 12 bases had no gene match. The germline gives CDR1 SGHNT, CDR2 YYREEE (reference sequence). This CDR3 is 16 amino acids long. The CDR3: CASSDLGGRYSNEQFF. The CDR3, as DNA: TGTGCCAGCAGCGACCTAGGCGGGAGGTATTCCAATGAGCAGTTCTTC.

The J gene is TRBJ1-1, the V gene TRBV9; 9 bases agree with TRBD1. Germline CDR1 is SGDLS and CDR2 is YYNGEE. The CDR3 consists of 17 residues. The J segment lost 1 base and the V segment lost 3 bases, leaving 10 bases of the junction unmatched. In DNA, the CDR3 is TGTGCCAGCAGCGAATCAAACCCGGGACAGGGGAACACTGAAGCTTTCTTT. This encodes CASSESNPGQGNTEAFF.

This sequence joins TRBV7-6 and TRBJ1-4; D gene ambiguous. The V and J ends lost 0 bases and 8 bases respectively, with 7 bases between them. This CDR3 is built from 13 residues. Germline CDR1 reads SGHVS; CDR2 reads FNYEAQ. CDR3 coding DNA: TGTGCCAGCAGCTTAGCTGGGCCGGAAAAACTGTTTTTT. This gives the protein CASSLAGPEKLFF.

The chain combines TRBV5-1 with TRBJ1-2; 10 bases align to TRBD1. Trimming removed 4 bases from V and 3 bases from J; junction bases left unmatched: 9. This CDR3 contains 16 residues. Germline CDR1 is SGHRS and CDR2 is YFSETQ. In nucleotides, the CDR3 is TGCGCCAGCAGCCCAGGACAGGGGGGCCGCCACTATGGCTACACCTTC. Translating gives CASSPGQGGRHYGYTF.

V is TRBV6-4 and J is TRBJ2-1; the D is unclear. Germline CDR1 reads MRHNA; CDR2 reads SNTAGT. Trimming took 3 bases from V and 9 from J, leaving 12 bases between them. This CDR3 comprises 13 residues. The CDR3 loop reads CASSESGVAEQFF. Written as DNA, the CDR3 is TGTGCCAGCAGTGAATCCGGAGTGGCTGAGCAGTTCTTC.

Notes on this clone: At one end, the junction sequence differs from germline, possibly due to a read error. This sequence joins TRBV5-1 and TRBJ2-3; 8 bases are a match to TRBD2. This CDR3 has 16 residues. Germline CDR1 is SGHRS and CDR2 is YFSETQ. The DNA of the CDR3 is TGCGCCAGCAGTTTGGCCCTAGCGGGTAGCACAGATACGCAGTATTTT. This translates into CASSLALAGSTDTQYF.

This rearrangement joins TRBV28 to TRBJ1-5, with D perhaps matching TRBD1 (5 bases). V was trimmed by 1 base and J by 1 base, leaving 11 bases between them. This CDR3 has 16 residues. Germline V gene data show CDR1 as MDHEN and CDR2 as SYDVKM. DNA for the CDR3: TGTGCCAGCAGTTTATTGGGACGGGGGAGCAATCAGCCCCAGCATTTT. Its protein is CASSLLGRGSNQPQHF.

The chain recombines TRBV28 with TRBJ1-5, with 9 bases lining up with TRBD1. There are 16 residues in the CDR3. The ends lost 6 bases at V and 5 bases at J; junction bases unmatched: 11. Per the germline V gene, CDR1 is MDHEN and CDR2 is SYDVKM. CDR3 in amino acids: CASRTSGQGEYQPQHF. The CDR3 DNA reads as TGTGCCAGCAGGACCTCGGGACAGGGAGAGTATCAGCCCCAGCATTTT.

The V gene is TRBV3-1 (or the pseudogene TRBV3-2), the J gene TRBJ2-1, with a possible D match to TRBD2 (5 bases). Trimming removed 1 base at V and 5 bases at J, with 9 bases between. This CDR3 comprises 14 residues. Germline CDR1 reads LGHDT; CDR2 reads YNNKEL (reference sequence). The CDR3 region has the DNA TGTGCCAGCAGCCAAGCGGGAATCCACAATGAGCAGTTCTTC. This gives the protein CASSQAGIHNEQFF.

This rearrangement joins TRBV19 to TRBJ2-4; no firm D call. Per the germline V gene, CDR1 is LNHDA and CDR2 is SQIVND (reference sequence). CDR3 size: 11 residues. V lost 8 bases, J lost 10 bases, and 12 bases lay in between. CDR3 sequence reads: CASGLRHIQYF. As DNA, the CDR3 is TGTGCCAGTGGGCTTCGACATATTCAGTACTTC.

This chain joins TRBV11-2 and TRBJ1-2; TRBD1 is a possible D gene (5 bases). The CDR3 has 14 residues. V dropped 2 bases and J dropped 2 bases, with 9 bases sitting between them. Germline lookup yields CDR1 SGHAT and CDR2 FQNNGV. DNA for the CDR3: TGTGCCAGCAGCTTAACGACAGACAACTATGGCTACACCTTC. Translating gives CASSLTTDNYGYTF.

V is TRBV11-2 and J is TRBJ2-7, with D possibly being TRBD2 (6 bases). CDR1 and CDR2 (germline): SGHAT, FQNNGV. The CDR3 totals 15 residues. Trimming took off 0 bases at V and 0 bases at J, with 9 bases between the two ends. DNA of the CDR3: TGTGCCAGCAGCTTAGAGCGGGGAGACTCCTACGAGCAGTACTTC. Translating gives CASSLERGDSYEQYF.

On this clone: The same CDR3 arises from other DNA sequences in this sample as well. The V call is TRBV5-1, the J call TRBJ2-7; TRBD1 matches 7 bases. V lost 1 base to trimming and J lost 6 bases; unmatched junction nucleotides: 1. Germline-derived CDR1 and CDR2 are SGHRS and YFSETQ. The CDR3 spans 12 residues. The CDR3 reads CASSLTGAEQYF. CDR3 DNA sequence: TGCGCCAGCAGCTTGACAGGGGCCGAGCAGTACTTC.

V and J are TRBV24-1 and TRBJ2-3; TRBD2 matches at 11 bases. CDR1 is KGHDR, CDR2 SFDVKD, per germline. The CDR3 consists of 16 residues. V lost 3 bases to trimming and J lost 10 bases; unmatched junction nucleotides: 11. This CDR3 reads CATSDPTSGSSGAQYF. DNA of the CDR3: TGTGCCACCAGTGATCCTACTAGCGGGAGCAGCGGGGCGCAGTATTTT.

The gene calls are TRBV28 and TRBJ1-4; D possibly corresponds to TRBD1 (5 bases). Germline V CDR1 and CDR2: MDHEN, SYDVKM. V lost 5 bases and J lost 8, with 15 bases in between. The CDR3 totals 14 residues. CDR3 residues: CASSRTHGGEKLFF. The CDR3 region has the DNA TGTGCCAGCAGTCGGACTCACGGGGGGGAAAAACTGTTTTTT.

V and J are TRBV4-3 and TRBJ2-3; 8 bases match TRBD2. The trim removed 8 bases at V and 0 bases at J, leaving 7 bases unmatched. CDR3 length: 15 residues. Germline V gives CDR1 LGHNA, CDR2 YSLEER. In nucleotides, the CDR3 is TGCGCCAGCGCTTTAGCGGGAACTAGCACAGATACGCAGTATTTT. Protein sequence: CASALAGTSTDTQYF.

The CDR3 DNA reads as TGTGCCAGCACGGGGTACAGCCAGCCGACCCAGTACTTC. This gives the protein CASTGYSQPTQYF. The chain has TRBV12-3 or TRBV12-4 and TRBJ2-5; D possibly corresponds to TRBD2 (5 bases). CDR3 length equals 13 residues. Trimming removed 7 bases at V and 7 bases at J, with 16 bases between.

This sequence joins TRBV15 and TRBJ2-3, with a weak D call TRBD1 (5 bases). CDR1 LNHNV and CDR2 YYDKDF come from the germline V gene (reference sequence). The CDR3 spans 13 residues. V lost 11 bases and J lost 4, with 16 bases in between. The CDR3 bases are TGTGCCTCACGTAGGGGTATCGCAGATACGCAGTATTTT. Protein sequence: CASRRGIADTQYF.